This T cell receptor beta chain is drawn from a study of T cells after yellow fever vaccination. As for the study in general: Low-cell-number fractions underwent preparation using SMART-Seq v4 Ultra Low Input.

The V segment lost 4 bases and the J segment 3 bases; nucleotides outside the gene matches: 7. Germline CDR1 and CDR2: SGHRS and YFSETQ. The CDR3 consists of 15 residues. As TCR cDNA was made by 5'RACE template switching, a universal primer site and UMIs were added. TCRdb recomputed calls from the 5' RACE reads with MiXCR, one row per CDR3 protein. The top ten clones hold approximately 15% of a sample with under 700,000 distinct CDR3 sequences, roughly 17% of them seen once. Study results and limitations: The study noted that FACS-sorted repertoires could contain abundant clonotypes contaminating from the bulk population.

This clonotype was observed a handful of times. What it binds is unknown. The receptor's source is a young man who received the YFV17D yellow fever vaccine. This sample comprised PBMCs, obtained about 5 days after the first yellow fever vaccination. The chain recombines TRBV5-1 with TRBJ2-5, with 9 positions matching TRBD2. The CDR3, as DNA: TGCGCCAGCAGCCCGCCCCTAGCGGGGAAAGAGACCCAGTACTTC. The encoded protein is CASSPPLAGKETQYF.